The rows below give T cell receptor beta chains drawn from one sample of a study of response to subunit inactivated influenza vaccine. TCRdb fed the RT-PCR reads into MiXCR, producing one record per CDR3 protein. Here the sample spans 280,000 or so distinct CDR3 sequences, less than 25% being singletons. This sample comprised PBMCs from blood, obtained less than 22 months after vaccination. All receptors come from a man aged 50 to 69 who received an inactivated influenza vaccine. CDR3s include the opening cysteine and the closing phenylalanine or tryptophan. A D gene is named only where the DNA matches it firmly. Only part of the rows carry a size: once, few, many, or a class if the clone is expanded.

d_call j_call clone_size v_call cdr3_nt cdr3_aa
NA TRBJ1-1 NA TRBV4-3 TGCGCCAGCAGCCAAGAGCCAGGGTGGGGCACTGAAGCTTTCTTT CASSQEPGWGTEAFF
NA TRBJ2-3 NA TRBV2 TGTGCCAGCAGTGAGGACTCCCCTACGCAGTATTTT CASSEDSPTQYF
TRBD1 TRBJ1-1 few TRBV10-1 TGCGCCAGCAGTGAGGAAATGGGACAGGGTAGCACTGAAGCTTTCTTT CASSEEMGQGSTEAFF
TRBD1 TRBJ1-1 few TRBV12-3/TRBV12-4 TGTGCCAGCAGCAACGAGGACAGGGGATGGACTGAAGCTTTCTTT CASSNEDRGWTEAFF
NA TRBJ1-4 NA TRBV6-1 TGTGCCAGCAGAGCCCGGGATACGGAGGAAAAACTGTTTTTT CASRARDTEEKLFF
NA TRBJ2-7 few TRBV3-1 TGTGCCAGCAAGAAGGACGGCCCCTCCTACGAGCAGTACTTC CASKKDGPSYEQYF
TRBD2 TRBJ2-3 NA TRBV7-9 TGTGCCAGCAGCCGAGGGAGCGGGGGTGATACGCAGTATTTT CASSRGSGGDTQYF
NA TRBJ1-1 many TRBV10-2 TGCGCCAGCAGTGCCGCCGGGGGGGTCGCTGAAGCTTTCTTT CASSAAGGVAEAFF
NA TRBJ2-3 NA TRBV5-1 TGCGCCAGCAGCTTGGAACGGAGCACAGATACGCAGTATTTT CASSLERSTDTQYF
NA TRBJ2-7 few TRBV20-1 TGCAGTGCCAACCAGGGGCGCGAGCAGTACTTC CSANQGREQYF
NA TRBJ1-1 few TRBV4-2 TGTGCCAGCAGCCCGGGGATCACTGAAGCTTTCTTT CASSPGITEAFF
NA TRBJ1-2 NA TRBV3-1 TGTGCCAGCAGCCAAGATTCTGGGGCCTATGGCTACACCTTC CASSQDSGAYGYTF
NA TRBJ1-6 few TRBV19 TGTGCCAGTAAGGAAGGGATGGGTTCACCCCTCCACTTT CASKEGMGSPLHF
NA TRBJ1-1 few TRBV29-1 TGCAGCGCCATACAGCGGGACGGATTGAACACTGAAGCTTTCTTT CSAIQRDGLNTEAFF
NA TRBJ1-4 NA TRBV21-1 TGTGCCAGCAGCACAGGGAGGGGGGCAACTAATGAAAAACTGTTTTTT CASSTGRGATNEKLFF
NA TRBJ1-4 few TRBV7-2 TGTGCCAGCAGCTTAACCGGGATAGGGGAAAAACTGTTTTTT CASSLTGIGEKLFF
TRBD1 TRBJ1-4 NA TRBV6-1 TGTGCCAGCAGCCCCGGGACAGGGGGCCTGGGAAAACTGTTTTTT CASSPGTGGLGKLFF
NA TRBJ1-1 NA TRBV27 TGTGCCAGCAGTTTAAGGGGGACGGCTTTCTTT CASSLRGTAFF
NA TRBJ2-7 NA TRBV6-4 TGTGCCAGCAGTGGAACCCCTAGCGTCATGCTAGGCTACGAGCAGTACTTC CASSGTPSVMLGYEQYF
NA TRBJ2-7 once TRBV5-4 TGTGCCAGCAGCACCATTGGCGCCCTTAACTACGAGCAGTACTTC CASSTIGALNYEQYF
NA TRBJ2-1 few TRBV7-2 TGTGCCAGCAGCTCACGGAACAATGAGCAGTTCTTC CASSSRNNEQFF
NA TRBJ1-2 few TRBV5-6 TGTGCCAGCAGCTTGGCCGGGATAGGGGACTATGGCTACACCTTC CASSLAGIGDYGYTF
NA TRBJ2-7 NA TRBV18 TGTGCCAGCTCACCAAATGGTGCGGGGGAGCAGTACTTC CASSPNGAGEQYF
NA TRBJ2-1 NA TRBV3-1 TGTGCCAGCAGCCAAGTTCAGGATAGTTACAATGAGCAGTTCTTC CASSQVQDSYNEQFF
NA TRBJ1-6 few TRBV5-1 TGCGCCAGCAGCTTGGATGCAGGAGATAATTCACCCCTCCACTTT CASSLDAGDNSPLHF
NA TRBJ1-3 few TRBV4-2 TGTGCCAGCAGCCAAGATTTTGGATCGACGGTAGGAAACACCATATATTTT CASSQDFGSTVGNTIYF
NA TRBJ2-1 many TRBV9 TGTGCCAGCAGCGTAGGGGGCGGAGGGATCTACAATGAGCAGTTCTTC CASSVGGGGIYNEQFF
NA TRBJ1-5 NA TRBV4-3 TGCGCCAGCAGCCAAGATTCGGGGACTAGCAATCAGCCCCAGCATTTT CASSQDSGTSNQPQHF
NA TRBJ1-1 few TRBV3-1 TGTGCCAGCAGCCAAGTAGGGCGCACGACTGAAGCTTTCTTT CASSQVGRTTEAFF
NA TRBJ2-2 few TRBV20-1 TGCAGTGCTAATAGTTTAGGGAGGCCCGGGGAGCTGTTTTTT CSANSLGRPGELFF
NA TRBJ1-2 NA TRBV20-1 TGCAGTGCTAGACGGGACTCTAGCACGGATGGCTACACCTTC CSARRDSSTDGYTF
NA TRBJ2-5 NA TRBV12-3/TRBV12-4 TGTGCCAGCAGTTTCCGGCGGGGCGAGACCCAGTACTTC CASSFRRGETQYF
TRBD1 TRBJ2-3 few TRBV19 TGTGCCAGTAGTATAGAAGACAGGGGGCTAACAGATACGCAGTATTTT CASSIEDRGLTDTQYF
NA TRBJ1-6 many TRBV27 TGTGCCAGCAGTTTGCAGGGAATTTATTCACCCCTCCACTTT CASSLQGIYSPLHF
NA TRBJ1-5 NA TRBV6-2/TRBV6-3 TGTGCCAGCGGCCCGACAGGATATAGCAATCAGCCCCAGCATTTT CASGPTGYSNQPQHF
TRBD2 TRBJ2-7 few TRBV28 TGTGCCAGCAGTTCTCGACTAGCGGGGGGCGCCCCGCGACGAGGAAAGCAGTACTTC CASSSRLAGGAPRRGKQYF
NA TRBJ2-5 NA TRBV27 TGTGCCAGCAGTTTAGCGGGACAGCAAGAGACCCAGTACTTC CASSLAGQQETQYF
NA TRBJ2-4 once TRBV6-5 TGTGCCAGCAGTTACGAGGGACTGTCCGGAAACATTCAGTACTTC CASSYEGLSGNIQYF
TRBD2 TRBJ2-7 NA TRBV12-5 TGTGCTAGTGGTTTACCTACGGAAAAGGGGACTACCTACGAGCAGTACTTC CASGLPTEKGTTYEQYF
TRBD1 TRBJ1-5 NA TRBV27 TGTGCCAGCAGTCCGGACAGGGGCGGGAATCAGCCCCAGCATTTT CASSPDRGGNQPQHF
NA TRBJ1-3 NA TRBV18 TGTGCCAGCTCACCGTCAGAGGCAACAGGGGGAAACACCATATATTTT CASSPSEATGGNTIYF
TRBD1 TRBJ2-1 few TRBV9 TGTGCCAGCAGCGTCCGGGACAGTAGTAACAATGAGCAGTTCTTC CASSVRDSSNNEQFF
TRBD1 TRBJ1-1 NA TRBV10-3 TGTGCCATCAGACCCGGGACAGGGGCTAACACTGAAGCTTTCTTT CAIRPGTGANTEAFF